This is a list of T cell receptor beta chains from one sample in a study of cytomegalovirus exposure and HLA in healthy donors. Assay used: immunoSEQ multiplex PCR; TCRdb lists only in-frame clones, some missing. The sample lists 100,000 to 150,000 clones, 73% occurring once. The sample comprised PBMCs. The receptors here all came from a man between 60 and 75 years old in good health and CMV-seropositive. Each CDR3 is given with its conserved first and last residue. The order of the fields is V gene, D gene, J gene, clone size, CDR3 protein, CDR3 DNA. D genes are given only for firm matches. A clone size is listed for some rows: how often the clone was seen (once, few, many), or a class if it is expanded.

TRBV5-1	NA	TRBJ1-2	few	CASSLNPAGHGYTF	TGCGCCAGCAGCTTGAACCCCGCGGGACATGGCTACACCTTC
TRBV9	TRBD2	TRBJ2-3	NA	CASSELPGLAGGTDTQYF	TGTGCCAGCAGCGAATTACCCGGACTAGCGGGGGGGACAGATACGCAGTATTTT
TRBV5-6	NA	TRBJ1-6	NA	CASSLVEVDSPLHF	TGTGCCAGCAGCTTGGTGGAGGTAGATTCACCCCTCCACTTT
TRBV28	TRBD1	TRBJ1-4	NA	CASSSNTYRQGPTNEKLFF	TGTGCCAGCAGTTCCAACACCTACCGACAGGGGCCAACTAATGAAAAACTGTTTTTT
TRBV18	NA	TRBJ2-5	NA	CASSRDFGAETQYF	TGTGCCAGCTCACGGGACTTCGGCGCAGAGACCCAGTACTTC
TRBV28	NA	TRBJ2-7	NA	CASTSPGMSYEQYF	TGTGCCAGCACCTCTCCAGGGATGTCTTACGAGCAGTACTTC
TRBV5-1	TRBD1	TRBJ2-7	NA	CASSLASGQGYEQYF	TGCGCCAGCAGCTTGGCCTCGGGACAGGGCTACGAGCAGTACTTC
TRBV5-1	TRBD1	TRBJ2-7	once	CASSLLQGSYEQYF	TGCGCCAGCAGCTTATTACAGGGGTCCTACGAGCAGTACTTC
TRBV7-3	NA	TRBJ2-3	NA	CASSLKIAGGTDTQYF	TGTGCCAGCAGCTTAAAAATAGCAGGGGGCACAGATACGCAGTATTTT
TRBV6-1	NA	TRBJ2-3	NA	CASRLPVGTDTQYF	TGTGCCAGCAGGCTTCCGGTGGGCACAGATACGCAGTATTTT
TRBV9	NA	TRBJ2-1	few	CASSVAYLPPSYNEQFF	TGTGCCAGCAGCGTCGCCTATTTGCCTCCCTCCTACAATGAGCAGTTCTTC
TRBV7-8	TRBD1	TRBJ1-1	once	CASSLAPDREAFF	TGTGCCAGCAGCTTAGCTCCGGACAGGGAAGCTTTCTTT
TRBV30	TRBD1	TRBJ1-5	NA	CAWSRKETGGWGNQPQHF	TGTGCCTGGAGCCGTAAGGAGACAGGGGGCTGGGGCAATCAGCCCCAGCATTTT
TRBV6-1	NA	TRBJ1-5	NA	CASSERARAGYSNQPQHF	TGTGCCAGCAGTGAAAGGGCCCGAGCGGGTTATAGCAATCAGCCCCAGCATTTT
TRBV29-1	TRBD1	TRBJ2-5	few	CSVEDLNRGQETQYF	TGCAGCGTTGAAGATCTTAACAGGGGGCAAGAGACCCAGTACTTC
TRBV5-4	TRBD2	TRBJ2-3	NA	CASSGGLAGRGPDTQYF	TGTGCCAGCAGCGGGGGACTAGCGGGGAGGGGGCCAGATACGCAGTATTTT
TRBV6-1	TRBD2	TRBJ2-5	NA	CASSEVAGGTNQETQYF	TGTGCCAGCAGTGAGGTTGCGGGGGGGACGAATCAAGAGACCCAGTACTTC
TRBV29-1	NA	TRBJ1-1	few	CSGGDAVVNTEAFF	TGCAGCGGGGGGGATGCGGTGGTGAACACTGAAGCTTTCTTT
TRBV7-2	NA	TRBJ1-6	NA	CASSLGLLGSPLHF	TGTGCCAGCAGCTTAGGGCTGCTCGGGTCACCCCTCCACTTT
TRBV6-1	NA	TRBJ1-3	NA	CASSDQGSYTGNTIYF	TGTGCCAGCAGTGATCAAGGGAGCTATACCGGAAACACCATATATTTT
TRBV5-1	NA	TRBJ1-2	NA	CASSLGQGQDYGYTF	TGCGCCAGCAGCTTGGGGCAGGGGCAGGACTATGGCTACACCTTC
TRBV5-1	NA	TRBJ2-1	NA	CASSRDSTYNEQFF	TGCGCCAGCAGCCGGGACTCGACCTACAATGAGCAGTTCTTC
TRBV5-1	NA	TRBJ2-7	once	CASSSRGGPLNEQYF	TGCGCCAGCAGCTCTCGGGGAGGTCCGCTCAACGAGCAGTACTTC
TRBV6-6	TRBD2	TRBJ2-3	NA	CASSRGLAGSTDTQYF	TGTGCCAGCAGCCGAGGACTAGCGGGGAGCACAGATACGCAGTATTTT
TRBV30	NA	TRBJ1-6	NA	CAWSVGPYSPLHF	TGTGCCTGGAGTGTTGGCCCGTATTCACCCCTCCACTTT
TRBV6-4	NA	TRBJ2-2	once	CASSDYEGAGELFF	TGTGCCAGCAGTGACTACGAGGGGGCCGGGGAGCTGTTTTTT
TRBV27	NA	TRBJ2-3	NA	CASSPTSDTQYF	TGTGCCAGCAGTCCAACATCAGATACGCAGTATTTT
TRBV4-1	NA	TRBJ2-7	NA	CASSQVWGSTPEQYF	TGCGCCAGCAGCCAAGTCTGGGGCTCTACACCCGAGCAGTACTTC
TRBV19	TRBD1	TRBJ2-7	NA	CASSRDSLALQEQYF	TGTGCCAGTAGTAGGGACAGTCTTGCCCTTCAGGAGCAGTACTTC
TRBV5-6	NA	TRBJ2-2	few	CASSLSGPGIPGELFF	TGTGCCAGCAGCTTGAGTGGGCCGGGGATACCCGGGGAGCTGTTTTTT
TRBV5-1	NA	TRBJ2-3	NA	CASSLVSDTQYF	TGCGCCAGCAGCCTGGTGAGCGATACGCAGTATTTT
TRBV4-2	NA	TRBJ2-5	NA	CASSQDGHRQETQYF	TGTGCCAGCAGCCAGGATGGACACCGACAAGAGACCCAGTACTTC
TRBV4-1	NA	TRBJ1-6	NA	CASATGLPPLHF	TGCGCCAGCGCTACAGGTCTCCCACCCCTCCACTTT
TRBV9	NA	TRBJ2-5	few	CASSPRDNTAETQYF	TGTGCCAGCAGCCCGAGGGACAATACGGCGGAGACCCAGTACTTC
TRBV5-1	TRBD2	TRBJ2-3	NA	CASSFGLAGRTDTQYF	TGCGCCAGCAGCTTTGGACTAGCGGGCCGCACAGATACGCAGTATTTT
TRBV29-1	NA	TRBJ1-4	once	CSVGQGFGEKLFF	TGCAGCGTTGGGCAGGGGTTTGGAGAAAAACTGTTTTTT
TRBV19	NA	TRBJ1-1	NA	CASSLQARTEAFF	TGTGCCAGTAGTCTACAGGCCCGGACTGAAGCTTTCTTT
TRBV29-1	TRBD1	TRBJ2-1	NA	CSVLGQGRNEQFF	TGCAGCGTTCTAGGACAGGGGCGAAATGAGCAGTTCTTC
TRBV5-1	NA	TRBJ2-3	NA	CASSLPPSDTQYF	TGCGCCAGCAGCTTGCCGCCGAGCGATACGCAGTATTTT
TRBV4-1	NA	TRBJ1-4	NA	CASSQGVSGQSTNEKLFF	TGCGCCAGCAGCCAAGGTGTCAGCGGCCAGTCAACTAATGAAAAACTGTTTTTT
TRBV5-6	TRBD1	TRBJ1-2	NA	CASSTGTGNGYTF	TGTGCCAGCAGCACCGGGACAGGGAATGGCTACACCTTC
TRBV4-1	TRBD2	TRBJ2-5	once	CASSHGGLAGKETQYF	TGCGCCAGCAGCCACGGAGGCCTAGCGGGGAAAGAGACCCAGTACTTC
TRBV30	NA	TRBJ1-3	few	CAWSEGDSGNTIYF	TGTGCCTGGAGCGAGGGTGACTCTGGAAACACCATATATTTT
TRBV4-1	NA	TRBJ1-1	NA	CASSQRQGVTEAFF	TGCGCCAGCAGCCAAAGGCAGGGTGTGACTGAAGCTTTCTTT
TRBV2	NA	TRBJ2-1	NA	CASRQTPKNSPNEQFF	TGTGCCAGCAGGCAAACTCCAAAAAACTCTCCAAATGAGCAGTTCTTC
TRBV6-4	NA	TRBJ1-1	NA	CASSEIPAVHTEAFF	TGTGCCAGCAGTGAAATACCAGCGGTTCACACTGAAGCTTTCTTT
TRBV28	NA	TRBJ1-1	NA	CASSLFKNTEAFF	TGTGCCAGCAGTTTATTCAAGAACACTGAAGCTTTCTTT
TRBV12-1	NA	TRBJ2-3	few	CASSSLGGETDTQYF	TGTGCCAGCAGCTCCCTCGGGGGGGAAACAGATACGCAGTATTTT